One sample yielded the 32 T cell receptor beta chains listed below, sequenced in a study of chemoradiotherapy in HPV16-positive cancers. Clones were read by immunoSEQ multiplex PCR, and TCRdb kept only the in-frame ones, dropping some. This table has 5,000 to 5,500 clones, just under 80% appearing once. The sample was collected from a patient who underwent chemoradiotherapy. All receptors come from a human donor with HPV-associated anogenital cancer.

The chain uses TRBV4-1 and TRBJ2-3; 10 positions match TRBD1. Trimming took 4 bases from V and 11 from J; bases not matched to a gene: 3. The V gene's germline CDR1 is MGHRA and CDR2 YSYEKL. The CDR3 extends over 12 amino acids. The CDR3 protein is CASSPTGGGQYF. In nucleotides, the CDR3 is TGCGCCAGCAGCCCGACAGGGGGCGGGCAGTATTTT.

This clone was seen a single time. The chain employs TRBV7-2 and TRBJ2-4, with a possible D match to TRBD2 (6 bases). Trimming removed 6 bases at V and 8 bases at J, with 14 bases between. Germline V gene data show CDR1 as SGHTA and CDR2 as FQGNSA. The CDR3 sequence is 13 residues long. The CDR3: CASSLTRYDIQYF. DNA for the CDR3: TGTGCCAGCAGTCTGACTAGATATGACATTCAGTACTTC.

CDR3 sequence: CAIDRDLRGNEQFF. For the CDR3, the DNA is TGTGCCATAGACCGGGATCTCAGGGGCAATGAGCAGTTCTTC. This sequence joins TRBV2 and TRBJ2-1; D is possibly TRBD1 (6 bases). V dropped 10 bases and J dropped 6 bases, with 19 bases sitting between them. The CDR3 totals 14 residues. In germline, CDR1 is SNHLY, CDR2 FYNNEI.

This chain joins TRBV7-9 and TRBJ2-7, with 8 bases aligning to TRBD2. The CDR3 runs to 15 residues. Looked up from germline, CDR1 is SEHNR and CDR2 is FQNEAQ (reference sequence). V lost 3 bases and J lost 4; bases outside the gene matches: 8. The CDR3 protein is CASSFRGGLGYEQYF. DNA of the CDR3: TGTGCCAGCAGCTTTCGGGGGGGGCTGGGTTACGAGCAGTACTTC.

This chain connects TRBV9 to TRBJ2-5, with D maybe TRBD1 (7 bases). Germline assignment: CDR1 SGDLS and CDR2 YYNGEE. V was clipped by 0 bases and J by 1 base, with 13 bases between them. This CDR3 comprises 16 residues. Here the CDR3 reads CASSVDQGGPQETQYF. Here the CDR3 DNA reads TGTGCCAGCAGCGTAGACCAGGGGGGACCCCAAGAGACCCAGTACTTC.

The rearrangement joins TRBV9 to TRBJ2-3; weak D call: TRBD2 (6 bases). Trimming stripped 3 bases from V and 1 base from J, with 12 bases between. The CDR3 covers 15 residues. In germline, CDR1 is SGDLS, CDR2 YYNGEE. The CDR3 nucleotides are TGTGCCAGCAGCGCGCGTTGGGGGGGCACAGATACGCAGTATTTT. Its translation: CASSARWGGTDTQYF.

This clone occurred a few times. CDR3 in DNA: TGTGCCTGGAGTGTAGGAGAGACCCAGTACTTC. Translated: CAWSVGETQYF. The chain joins TRBV30 to TRBJ2-5; no firm D call. Germline V gene lookup returns CDR1 GTSNPN and CDR2 SVGIG (reference sequence). V shed 0 bases and J shed 4 bases, with 3 bases lying between them. The CDR3 extends over 11 amino acids.

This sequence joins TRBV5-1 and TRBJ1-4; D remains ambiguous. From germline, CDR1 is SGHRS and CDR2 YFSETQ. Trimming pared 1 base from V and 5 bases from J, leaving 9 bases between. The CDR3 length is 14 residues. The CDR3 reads CASSLNTDNEKLFF. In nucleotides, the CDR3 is TGCGCCAGCAGCTTGAACACGGACAATGAAAAACTGTTTTTT.

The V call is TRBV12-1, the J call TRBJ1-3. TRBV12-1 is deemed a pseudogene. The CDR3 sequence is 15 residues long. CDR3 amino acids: CASSFPLDFQSTIYF. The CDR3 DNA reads TGTGCCAGCAGCTTCCCCCTGGATTTCCAGAGCACCATATATTTT.

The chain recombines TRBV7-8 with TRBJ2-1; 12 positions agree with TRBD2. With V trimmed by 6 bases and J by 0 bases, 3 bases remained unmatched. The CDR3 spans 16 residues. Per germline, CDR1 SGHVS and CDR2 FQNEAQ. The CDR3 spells CASSRTSGNSYNEQFF. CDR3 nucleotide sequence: TGTGCCAGCAGTCGGACTAGCGGGAACTCCTACAATGAGCAGTTCTTC.

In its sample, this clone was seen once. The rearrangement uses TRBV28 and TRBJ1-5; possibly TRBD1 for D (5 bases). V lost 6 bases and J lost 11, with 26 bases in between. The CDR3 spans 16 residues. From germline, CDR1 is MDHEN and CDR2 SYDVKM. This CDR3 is CASSPEGWGGQWAQHF. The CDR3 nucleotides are TGTGCCAGCAGCCCAGAGGGTTGGGGGGGTCAGTGGGCCCAGCATTTT.

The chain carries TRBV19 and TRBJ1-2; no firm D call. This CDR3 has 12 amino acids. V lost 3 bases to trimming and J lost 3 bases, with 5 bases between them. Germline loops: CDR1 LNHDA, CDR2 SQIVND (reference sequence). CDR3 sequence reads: CASSMVDYGYTF. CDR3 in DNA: TGTGCCAGTAGTATGGTGGACTATGGCTACACCTTC.

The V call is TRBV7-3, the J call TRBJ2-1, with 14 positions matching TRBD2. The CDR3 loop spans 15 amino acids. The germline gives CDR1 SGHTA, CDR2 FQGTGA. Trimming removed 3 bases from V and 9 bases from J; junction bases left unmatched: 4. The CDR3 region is CASSFTGLAGAEQFF. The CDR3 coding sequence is TGTGCCAGCAGCTTCACGGGACTAGCGGGAGCTGAGCAGTTCTTC.

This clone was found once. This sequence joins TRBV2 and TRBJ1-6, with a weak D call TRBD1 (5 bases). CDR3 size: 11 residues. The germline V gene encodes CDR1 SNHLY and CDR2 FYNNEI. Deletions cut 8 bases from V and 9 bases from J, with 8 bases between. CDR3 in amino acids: CASGAGSPLHF. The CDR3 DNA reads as TGTGCCAGCGGGGCTGGTTCACCCCTCCACTTT.

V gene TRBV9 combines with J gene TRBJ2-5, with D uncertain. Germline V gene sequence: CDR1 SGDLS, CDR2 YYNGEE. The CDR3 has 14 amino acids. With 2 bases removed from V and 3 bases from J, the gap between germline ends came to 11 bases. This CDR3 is CASSVGSVKETQYF. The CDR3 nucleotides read TGTGCCAGCAGCGTTGGGTCAGTGAAAGAGACCCAGTACTTC.

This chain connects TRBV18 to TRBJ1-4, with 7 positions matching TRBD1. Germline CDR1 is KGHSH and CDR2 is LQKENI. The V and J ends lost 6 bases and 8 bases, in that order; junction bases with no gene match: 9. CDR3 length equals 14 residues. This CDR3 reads CASSQDRADEKLFF. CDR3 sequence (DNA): TGTGCCAGCTCTCAAGACAGGGCGGACGAAAAACTGTTTTTT.

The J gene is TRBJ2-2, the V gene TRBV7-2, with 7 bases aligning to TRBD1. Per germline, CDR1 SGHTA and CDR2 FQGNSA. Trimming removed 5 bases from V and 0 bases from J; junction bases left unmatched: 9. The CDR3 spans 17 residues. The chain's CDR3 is CASSPGQANANTGELFF. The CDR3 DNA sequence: TGTGCCAGCAGCCCAGGACAGGCCAACGCGAACACCGGGGAGCTGTTTTTT.

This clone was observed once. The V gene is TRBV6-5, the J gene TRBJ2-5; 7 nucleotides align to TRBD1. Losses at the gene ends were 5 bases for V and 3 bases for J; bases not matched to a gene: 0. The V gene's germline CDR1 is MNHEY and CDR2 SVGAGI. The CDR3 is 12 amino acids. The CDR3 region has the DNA TGTGCCAGCAGTGACAGGGAAGAGACCCAGTACTTC. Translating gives CASSDREETQYF.

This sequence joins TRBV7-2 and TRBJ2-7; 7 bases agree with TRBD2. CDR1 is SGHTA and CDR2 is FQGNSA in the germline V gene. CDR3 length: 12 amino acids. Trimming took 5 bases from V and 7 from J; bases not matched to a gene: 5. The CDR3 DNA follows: TGTGCCAGCAGCCCCCAGCGGGGAGAGCAGTACTTC. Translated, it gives CASSPQRGEQYF.

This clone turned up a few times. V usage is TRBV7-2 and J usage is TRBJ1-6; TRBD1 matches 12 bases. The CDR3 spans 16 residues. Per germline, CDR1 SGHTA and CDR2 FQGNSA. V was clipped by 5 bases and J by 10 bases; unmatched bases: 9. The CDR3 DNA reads TGTGCCAGCAGCCCCCGGGGGACAGGGGGCCAGTCACCCCTCCACTTT. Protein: CASSPRGTGGQSPLHF.

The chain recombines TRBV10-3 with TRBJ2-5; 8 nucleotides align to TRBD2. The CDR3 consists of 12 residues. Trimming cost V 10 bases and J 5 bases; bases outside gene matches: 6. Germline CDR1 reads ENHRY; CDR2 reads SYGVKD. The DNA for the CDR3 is TGTGCCACCTCCCCGGGAGGGGAGACCCAGTACTTC. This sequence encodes CATSPGGETQYF.

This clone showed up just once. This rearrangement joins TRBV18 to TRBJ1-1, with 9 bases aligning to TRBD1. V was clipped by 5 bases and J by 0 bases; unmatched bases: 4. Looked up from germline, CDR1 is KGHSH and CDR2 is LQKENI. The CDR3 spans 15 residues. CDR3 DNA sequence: TGTGCCAGCTCAGAACAGGGGGCTATGAACACTGAAGCTTTCTTT. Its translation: CASSEQGAMNTEAFF.

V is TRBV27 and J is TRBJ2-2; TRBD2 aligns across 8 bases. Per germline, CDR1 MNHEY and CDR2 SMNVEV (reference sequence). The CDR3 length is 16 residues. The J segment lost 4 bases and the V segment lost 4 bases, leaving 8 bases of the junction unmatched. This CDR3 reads CASSWSSGSRTGELFF. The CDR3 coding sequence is TGTGCCAGCAGTTGGTCCAGCGGGAGTCGCACCGGGGAGCTGTTTTTT.

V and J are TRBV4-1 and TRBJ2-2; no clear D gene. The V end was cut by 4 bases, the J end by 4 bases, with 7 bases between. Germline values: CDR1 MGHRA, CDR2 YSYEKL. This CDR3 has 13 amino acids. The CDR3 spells CASSLSSTGELFF. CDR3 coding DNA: TGCGCCAGCAGCCTCTCTAGCACCGGGGAGCTGTTTTTT.

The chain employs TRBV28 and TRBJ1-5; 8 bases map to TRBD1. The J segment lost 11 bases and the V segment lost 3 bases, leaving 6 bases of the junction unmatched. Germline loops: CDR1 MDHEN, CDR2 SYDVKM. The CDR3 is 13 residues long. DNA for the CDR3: TGTGCCAGCAGTTTGTTATCGACAGGGGCCCAGCATTTT. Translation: CASSLLSTGAQHF.

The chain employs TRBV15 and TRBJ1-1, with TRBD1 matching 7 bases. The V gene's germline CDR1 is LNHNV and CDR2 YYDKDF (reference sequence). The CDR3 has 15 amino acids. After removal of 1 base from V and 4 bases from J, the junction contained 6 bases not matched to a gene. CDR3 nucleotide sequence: TGTGCCACCAGCAGAGGAGGGAGGGGGCTCACTGAAGCTTTCTTT. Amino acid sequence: CATSRGGRGLTEAFF.

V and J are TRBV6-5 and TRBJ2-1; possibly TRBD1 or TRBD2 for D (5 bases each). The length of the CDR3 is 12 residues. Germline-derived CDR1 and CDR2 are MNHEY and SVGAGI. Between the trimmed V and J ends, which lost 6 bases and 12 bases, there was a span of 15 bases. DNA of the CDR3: TGTGCCAGCAGCCCCACCCGGGACGGGCAGTTCTTC. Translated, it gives CASSPTRDGQFF.

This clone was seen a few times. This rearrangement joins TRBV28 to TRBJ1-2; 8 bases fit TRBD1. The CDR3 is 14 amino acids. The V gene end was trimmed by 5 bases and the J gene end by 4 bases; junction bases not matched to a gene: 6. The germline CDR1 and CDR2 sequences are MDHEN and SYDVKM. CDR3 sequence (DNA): TGTGCCAGCAGTGGTGACAGGGGACCCTATGGCTACACCTTC. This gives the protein CASSGDRGPYGYTF.

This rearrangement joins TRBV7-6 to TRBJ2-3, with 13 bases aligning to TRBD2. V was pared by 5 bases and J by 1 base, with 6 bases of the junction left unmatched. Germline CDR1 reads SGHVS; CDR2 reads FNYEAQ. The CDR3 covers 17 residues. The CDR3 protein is CASSERGTSGGTDTQYF. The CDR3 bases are TGTGCCAGCAGCGAACGGGGGACTAGCGGGGGCACAGATACGCAGTATTTT.

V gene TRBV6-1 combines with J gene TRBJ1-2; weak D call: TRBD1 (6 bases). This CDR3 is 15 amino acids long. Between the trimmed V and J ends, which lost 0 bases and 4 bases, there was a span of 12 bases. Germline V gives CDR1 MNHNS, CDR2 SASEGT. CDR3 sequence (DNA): TGTGCCAGCAGTGAAGCGCCAGGGGCGATCTATGGCTACACCTTC. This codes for CASSEAPGAIYGYTF.

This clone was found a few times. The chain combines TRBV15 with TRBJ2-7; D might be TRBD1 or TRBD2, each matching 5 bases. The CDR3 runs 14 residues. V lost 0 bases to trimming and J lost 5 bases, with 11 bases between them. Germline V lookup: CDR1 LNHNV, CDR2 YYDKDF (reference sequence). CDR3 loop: CATSRDMRGDEQYF. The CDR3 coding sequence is TGTGCCACCAGCAGAGATATGAGGGGCGACGAGCAGTACTTC.

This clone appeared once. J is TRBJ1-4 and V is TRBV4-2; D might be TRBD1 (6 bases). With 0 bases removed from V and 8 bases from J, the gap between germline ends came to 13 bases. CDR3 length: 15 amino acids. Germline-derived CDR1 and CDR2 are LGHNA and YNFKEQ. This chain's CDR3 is CASSQDGRGGEKLFF. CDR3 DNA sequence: TGTGCCAGCAGCCAAGATGGCAGGGGAGGGGAAAAACTGTTTTTT.